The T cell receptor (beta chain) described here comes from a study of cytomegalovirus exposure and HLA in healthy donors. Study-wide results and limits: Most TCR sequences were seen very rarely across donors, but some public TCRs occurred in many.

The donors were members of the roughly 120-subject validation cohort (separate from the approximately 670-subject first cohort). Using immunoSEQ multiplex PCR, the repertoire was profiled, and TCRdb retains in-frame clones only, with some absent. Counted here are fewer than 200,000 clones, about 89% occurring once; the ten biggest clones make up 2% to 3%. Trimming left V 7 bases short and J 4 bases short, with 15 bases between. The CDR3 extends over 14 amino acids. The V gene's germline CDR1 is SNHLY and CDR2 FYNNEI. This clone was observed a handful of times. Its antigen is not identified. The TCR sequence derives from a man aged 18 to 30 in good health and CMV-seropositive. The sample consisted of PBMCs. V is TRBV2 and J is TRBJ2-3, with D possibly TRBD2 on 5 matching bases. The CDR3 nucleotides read TGTGCCAGCAAGTCTGGGAGTATCGCAGATACGCAGTATTTT. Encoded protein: CASKSGSIADTQYF.